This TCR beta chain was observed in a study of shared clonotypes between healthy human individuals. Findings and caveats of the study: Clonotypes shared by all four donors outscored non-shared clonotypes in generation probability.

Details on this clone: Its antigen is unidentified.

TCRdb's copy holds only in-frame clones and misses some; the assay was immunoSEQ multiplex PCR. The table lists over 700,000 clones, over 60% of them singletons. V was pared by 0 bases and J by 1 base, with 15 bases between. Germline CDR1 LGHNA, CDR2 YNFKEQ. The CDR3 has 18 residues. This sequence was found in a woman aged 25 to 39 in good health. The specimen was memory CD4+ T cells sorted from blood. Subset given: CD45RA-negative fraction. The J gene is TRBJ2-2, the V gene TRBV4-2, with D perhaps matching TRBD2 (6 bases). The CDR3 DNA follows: TGTGCCAGCAGCCAAGATCGGAGAGCGGGTGGGAACACCGGGGAGCTGTTTTTT. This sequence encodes CASSQDRRAGGNTGELFF.